This T cell receptor (beta chain) was documented in a study of technical replicates of blood from a handful of donors. Only in-frame clones appear in the TCRdb table, and some are missing; sequencing was by immunoSEQ multiplex PCR. The sample lists around 60,000 clones, 92% occurring once. Trimming left V 6 bases short and J 2 bases short, with 11 bases between. CDR3 size: 13 residues. Germline V gives CDR1 SGHTA, CDR2 FQGNSA. The rearrangement uses TRBV7-2 and TRBJ2-7; D is perhaps TRBD2 (6 bases). The sequenced sample consisted of PBMCs. The receptor comes from a human donor in good health. Some clones in this sample may be carry-over from other donors' samples. The CDR3 region has the DNA TGTGCCAGCAGACTAGGCGGGGCCTACGAGCAGTACTTC. It codes for CASRLGGAYEQYF.